Listed below are T cell receptor beta chains from one sample, sequenced in a study of CD8+CD57+ T cells in acquired aplastic anemia. TCRdb reprocessed the reads via MiXCR and lists one record per CDR3 protein. The sample lists 300,000 or so distinct CDR3 sequences, 55% to 60% occurring once. Sequencing was done on a sample of sorted CD4+, CD8+, or CD8+CD57+ T cells (not recorded which) from PBMCs. The receptor source for this set is a human donor with severe aplastic anemia or a healthy control (not recorded which). Both conserved end residues are part of each CDR3. Each record gives: CDR3 length, V gene, D gene, clone size, CDR3 protein. The D gene is left open where the match is weak. Clone size appears in some rows only: once, few, many, or a class for an expanded clone.

14 | TRBV20-1 | NA | NA | CSAQLMSNTGELFF
13 | TRBV10-3 | NA | NA | CASSQERASPLHF
12 | TRBV18 | NA | NA | CASSPGEGGAFF
13 | TRBV20-1 | NA | many | CSAPRTPVYEQYF
15 | TRBV7-7 | TRBD1 | few | CASSGHRGRKETQYF
16 | TRBV19 | TRBD1 | many | CASSDPRQGENYGYTF
14 | TRBV4-3 | NA | once | CASSESSGADTQYF
15 | TRBV5-1 | TRBD1 | many | CASSLSGQGLDEQYF
15 | TRBV15 | NA | few | CATSRGLTNREKLFF
13 | TRBV29-1 | NA | NA | CSVVVGRNQPQHF
15 | TRBV5-1 | TRBD2 | NA | CASSLAVAGVNEQYF
13 | TRBV7-3 | NA | many | CASSLEFNSPLHF
16 | TRBV15 | NA | NA | CASSDSGPSGPYGYTF
13 | TRBV7-9 | NA | many | CASSYVSGVRTFF
16 | TRBV7-6 | NA | NA | CASSLSRWGETDTQYF
15 | TRBV29-1 | NA | NA | CSAQPRDRPYNEQFF
13 | TRBV7-2 | TRBD1 | NA | CASSLGQGQGYTF
16 | TRBV5-7 | TRBD1 | NA | CASSPRDRVVRDIQYF
16 | TRBV19 | NA | many | CASSIWLANSNQPQHF
14 | TRBV7-9 | NA | NA | CASSSAGAAVEAFF
17 | TRBV7-8 | NA | once | CASSLRALGINTGELFF
15 | TRBV5-6 | NA | NA | CASSIGGGGGYEQYF
14 | TRBV30 | NA | NA | CAWSNPGRTGELFF